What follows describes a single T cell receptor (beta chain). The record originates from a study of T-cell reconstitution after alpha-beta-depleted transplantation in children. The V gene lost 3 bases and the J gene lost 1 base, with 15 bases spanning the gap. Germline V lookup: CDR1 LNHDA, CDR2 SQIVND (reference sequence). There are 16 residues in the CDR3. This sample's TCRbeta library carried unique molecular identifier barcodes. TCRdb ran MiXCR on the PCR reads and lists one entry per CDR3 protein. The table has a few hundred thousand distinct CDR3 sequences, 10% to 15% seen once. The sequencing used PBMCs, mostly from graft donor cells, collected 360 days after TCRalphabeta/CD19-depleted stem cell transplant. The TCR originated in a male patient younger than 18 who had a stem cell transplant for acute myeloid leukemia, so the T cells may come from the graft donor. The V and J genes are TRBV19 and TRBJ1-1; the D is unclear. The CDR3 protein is CASSIRAIGGNTEAFF. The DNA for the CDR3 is TGTGCCAGTAGTATTAGGGCCATCGGAGGGAACACTGAAGCTTTCTTT.